These 8 T cell receptor beta chains were all obtained from the same sample, sequenced in a study of cytomegalovirus exposure and HLA in healthy donors. The PCR ran on 60 Vbeta and 13 Jbeta primers. TCRdb's copy holds only in-frame clones and misses some; the assay was immunoSEQ multiplex PCR. The table includes around 140,000 clones, 82% detected once. The sequencing input was PBMCs. All receptors come from a woman aged 40 to 50 in good health and CMV-seronegative.

CDR3 bases: TGCGCCAGCAGCCAAGAGGCGGCAAGACTAGCGGGAGGGTGGGGTACGCAGTATTTT. This sequence encodes CASSQEAARLAGGWGTQYF. V is TRBV4-3 and J is TRBJ2-3; 14 bases align to TRBD2. The V gene end was trimmed by 0 bases and the J gene end by 8 bases; junction bases not matched to a gene: 13. There are 19 residues in the CDR3. The germline V gene encodes CDR1 LGHNA and CDR2 YSLEER.

Worth noting for this clone: No DNA is shown, since the ends of the CDR3 on it are uncertain; the CDR3 is the one TCRdb lists. The V call is TRBV6-6, the J call TRBJ2-7; TRBD2 is the table's D call, not checked against the DNA. Germline V gives CDR1 MNHNY, CDR2 SVGAGI (reference sequence). Termini included, the CDR3 measures 15 amino acids. CDR3 in amino acids: CASSSSRASSYEQYF.

The J gene is TRBJ1-1, the V gene TRBV19; maybe TRBD1 (5 bases). Per germline, CDR1 LNHDA and CDR2 SQIVND (reference sequence). V lost 7 bases to trimming and J lost 7 bases, with 19 bases between them. This CDR3 spans 14 amino acids. The CDR3 sequence: CASKGMGFNLEAFF. In DNA form, the CDR3 reads TGTGCCAGTAAGGGGATGGGGTTTAACCTTGAAGCTTTCTTT.

V is TRBV5-1 and J is TRBJ2-2; 10 bases line up with TRBD2. The CDR3 length is 19 residues. Germline CDR1 reads SGHRS; CDR2 reads YFSETQ. Trimming cost V 4 bases and J 4 bases; bases outside gene matches: 16. In nucleotides, the CDR3 is TGCGCCAGCAGCCCGGACCCCCCGGCGCTAGCGGGAGTCACCGGGGAGCTGTTTTTT. Its protein is CASSPDPPALAGVTGELFF. Supplemented by reference TRBV5-1 and TRBJ2-2, the full variable domain reads KAGVTQTPRYLIKTRGQQVTLSCSPISGHRSVSWYQQTPGQGLQFLFEYFSETQRNKGNFPGRFSGRQFSNSRSEMNVSTLELGDSALYLCASSPDPPALAGVTGELFFGEGSRLTVL.

There are a few counts of this clone. V is TRBV30 and J is TRBJ1-5; 8 nucleotides align to TRBD1. The junction had 13 bases not matched to a gene; V was cut back by 0 bases and J by 3 bases. Germline CDR1 GTSNPN, CDR2 SVGIG (reference sequence). This CDR3 is 18 amino acids long. CDR3 residues: CAWSVRGQRTGYNQPQHF. The CDR3 DNA sequence: TGTGCCTGGAGTGTACGAGGACAGCGGACAGGGTACAATCAGCCCCAGCATTTT.

The CDR3 region is CASSYLAGGADTQYF. The CDR3 nucleotides read TGTGCCAGCAGTTACCTAGCGGGAGGAGCGGATACGCAGTATTTT. The V call is TRBV28, the J call TRBJ2-3; 11 bases match TRBD2. The V gene's germline CDR1 is MDHEN and CDR2 SYDVKM. There are 15 residues in the CDR3. Losses at the gene ends were 4 bases for V and 6 bases for J; bases not matched to a gene: 6.

In DNA, the CDR3 is TGTGCCAGCAGTTTCACGGGAGATTGGTACGAGCAGTACTTC. As protein: CASSFTGDWYEQYF. The chain carries TRBV28 and TRBJ2-7; possible D gene TRBD2, 6 bases. CDR1 and CDR2 from the germline V gene are MDHEN and SYDVKM. The CDR3 sequence is 14 residues long. Deletions cut 3 bases from V and 4 bases from J, with 13 bases between. Using reference TRBV28 and TRBJ2-7 for the parts outside the CDR3, the full variable domain is DVKVTQSSRYLVKRTGEKVFLECVQDMDHENMFWYRQDPGLGLRLIYFSYDVKMKEKGDIPEGYSVSREKKERFSLILESASTNQTSMYLCASSFTGDWYEQYFGPGTRLTVT.

The chain recombines TRBV4-2 with TRBJ1-1; D uncertain. Germline-derived CDR1 and CDR2 are LGHNA and YNFKEQ. V was trimmed by 0 bases and J by 4 bases, leaving 12 bases between them. This CDR3 is built from 15 residues. The CDR3 is CASSQESGRGTEAFF. The CDR3 nucleotides read TGTGCCAGCAGCCAAGAATCGGGTCGCGGCACTGAAGCTTTCTTT.